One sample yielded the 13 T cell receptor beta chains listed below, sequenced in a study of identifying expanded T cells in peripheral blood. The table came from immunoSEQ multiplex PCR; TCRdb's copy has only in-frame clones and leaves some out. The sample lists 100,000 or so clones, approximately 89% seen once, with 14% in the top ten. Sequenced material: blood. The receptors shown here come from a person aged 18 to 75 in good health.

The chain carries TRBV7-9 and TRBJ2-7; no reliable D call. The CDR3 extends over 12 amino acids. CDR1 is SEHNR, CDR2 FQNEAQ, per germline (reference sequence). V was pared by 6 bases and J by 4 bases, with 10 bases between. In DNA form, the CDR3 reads TGTGCCAGCAGTCGAGGTAGTTACGAGCAGTACTTC. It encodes CASSRGSYEQYF.

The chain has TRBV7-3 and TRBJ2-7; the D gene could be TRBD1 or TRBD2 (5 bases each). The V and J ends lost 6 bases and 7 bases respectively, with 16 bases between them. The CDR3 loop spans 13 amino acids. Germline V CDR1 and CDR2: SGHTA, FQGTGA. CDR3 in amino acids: CASSKGSGGEQYF. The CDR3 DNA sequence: TGTGCCAGCAGTAAGGGAAGTGGGGGTGAGCAGTACTTC.

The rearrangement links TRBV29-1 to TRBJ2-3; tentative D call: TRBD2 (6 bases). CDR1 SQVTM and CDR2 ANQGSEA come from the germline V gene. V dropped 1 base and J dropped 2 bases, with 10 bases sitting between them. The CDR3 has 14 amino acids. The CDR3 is CSVEASETTDTQYF. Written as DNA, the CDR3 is TGCAGCGTTGAAGCTAGCGAAACCACAGATACGCAGTATTTT.

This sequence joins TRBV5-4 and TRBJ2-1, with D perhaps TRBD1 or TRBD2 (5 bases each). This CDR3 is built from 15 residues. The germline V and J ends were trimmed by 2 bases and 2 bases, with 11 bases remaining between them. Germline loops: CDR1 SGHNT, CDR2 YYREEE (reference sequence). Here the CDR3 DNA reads TGTGCCAGCAGCTTCCGACGGGACCCCTACAATGAGCAGTTCTTC. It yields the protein CASSFRRDPYNEQFF.

CDR3 in DNA: TGTGCCAGCAGTCGGAACACTGAAGCTTTCTTT. Residues: CASSRNTEAFF. The chain couples TRBV6-6 to TRBJ1-1; D ambiguous. Between the trimmed V and J ends, which lost 5 bases and 1 base, there was a span of 2 bases. This CDR3 has 11 amino acids. Per the germline V gene, CDR1 is MNHNY and CDR2 is SVGAGI (reference sequence).

CDR3: CASWVYSGNTIYF. CDR3 DNA: TGTGCCAGCTGGGTCTACTCTGGAAACACCATATATTTT. The chain is built from TRBV5-4 and TRBJ1-3, with D unresolved. CDR3 size: 13 residues. Germline values: CDR1 SGHNT, CDR2 YYREEE (reference sequence). The V and J ends lost 7 bases and 0 bases respectively, with 8 bases between them.

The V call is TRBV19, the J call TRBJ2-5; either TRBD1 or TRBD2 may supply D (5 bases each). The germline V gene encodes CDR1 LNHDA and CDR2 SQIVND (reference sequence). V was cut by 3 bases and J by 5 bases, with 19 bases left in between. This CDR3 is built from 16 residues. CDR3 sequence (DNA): TGTGCCAGTAGTATTCTGTGGCAGGGTTCGGGGGAGACCCAGTACTTC. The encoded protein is CASSILWQGSGETQYF.

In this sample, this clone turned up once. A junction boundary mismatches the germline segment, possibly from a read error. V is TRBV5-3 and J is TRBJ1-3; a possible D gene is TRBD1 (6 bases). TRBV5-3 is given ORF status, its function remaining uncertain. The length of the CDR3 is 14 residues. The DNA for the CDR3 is TGTGCCAGAAGCTTGGCCAGGCACCTAGGACAGCGCTCTTTT. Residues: CARSLARHLGQRSF.

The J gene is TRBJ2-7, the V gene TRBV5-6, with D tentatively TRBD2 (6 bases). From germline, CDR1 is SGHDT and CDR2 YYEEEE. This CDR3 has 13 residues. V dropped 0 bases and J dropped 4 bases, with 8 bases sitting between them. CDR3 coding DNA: TGTGCCAGCAGCTTGGCCGCGGGGTACGAGCAGTACTTC. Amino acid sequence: CASSLAAGYEQYF.

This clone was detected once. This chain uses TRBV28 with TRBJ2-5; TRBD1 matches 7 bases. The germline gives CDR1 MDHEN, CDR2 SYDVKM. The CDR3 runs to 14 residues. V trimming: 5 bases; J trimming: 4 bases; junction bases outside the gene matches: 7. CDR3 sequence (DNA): TGTGCCAGCAGTCCCGATAACAGGGGAGAGACCCAGTACTTC. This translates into CASSPDNRGETQYF.

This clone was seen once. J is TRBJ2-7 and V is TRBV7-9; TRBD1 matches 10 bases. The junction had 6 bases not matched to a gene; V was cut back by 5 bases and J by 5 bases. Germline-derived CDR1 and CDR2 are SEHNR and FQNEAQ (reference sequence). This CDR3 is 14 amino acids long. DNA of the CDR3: TGTGCCAGCAGCCACCGGGACAGGGGAAACGAGCAGTACTTC. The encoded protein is CASSHRDRGNEQYF.

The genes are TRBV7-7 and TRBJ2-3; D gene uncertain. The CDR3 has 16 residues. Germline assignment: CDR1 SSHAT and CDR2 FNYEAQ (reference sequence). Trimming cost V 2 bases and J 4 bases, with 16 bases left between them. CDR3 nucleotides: TGTGCCAGCAGCTTAACCCGGAGATTCCTTTCAGATACGCAGTATTTT. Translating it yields CASSLTRRFLSDTQYF. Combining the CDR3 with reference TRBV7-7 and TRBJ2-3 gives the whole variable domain GAGVSQSPRYKVTKRGQDVTLRCDPISSHATLYWYQQALGQGPEFLTYFNYEAQPDKSGLPSDRFSAERPEGSISTLTIQRTEQRDSAMYRCASSLTRRFLSDTQYFGPGTRLTVL.

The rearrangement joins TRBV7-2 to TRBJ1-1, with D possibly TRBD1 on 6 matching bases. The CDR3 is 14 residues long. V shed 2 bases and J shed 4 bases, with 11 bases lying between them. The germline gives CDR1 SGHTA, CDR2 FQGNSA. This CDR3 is CASSLILGATEAFF. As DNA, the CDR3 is TGTGCCAGCAGCTTAATCTTGGGGGCCACTGAAGCTTTCTTT.